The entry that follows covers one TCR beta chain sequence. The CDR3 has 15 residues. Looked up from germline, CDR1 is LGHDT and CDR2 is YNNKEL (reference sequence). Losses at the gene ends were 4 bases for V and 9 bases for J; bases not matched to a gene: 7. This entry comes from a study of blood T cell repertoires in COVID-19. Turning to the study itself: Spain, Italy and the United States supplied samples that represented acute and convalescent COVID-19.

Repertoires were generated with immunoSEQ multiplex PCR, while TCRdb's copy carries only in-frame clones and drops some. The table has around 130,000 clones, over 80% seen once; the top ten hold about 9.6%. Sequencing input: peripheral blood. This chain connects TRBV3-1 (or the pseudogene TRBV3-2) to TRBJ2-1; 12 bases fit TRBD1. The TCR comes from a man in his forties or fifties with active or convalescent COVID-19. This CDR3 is CASSLTGTGGREQFF. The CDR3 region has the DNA TGTGCCAGCAGCCTCACCGGGACAGGGGGCCGTGAGCAGTTCTTC.